This T cell receptor beta chain was recovered during a study of low-dose radiotherapy and immunotherapy resistance in tumors (dated by TCRdb to 2021 to 2024). For the wider study: In Cohort 1, 0.5 Gy per fraction was delivered every 2 weeks, and a total PTV dose of 6.5 Gy was prescribed. For Cohort 2, the dose was 1 Gy per fraction given every two weeks, adding up to 13 Gy in total across 26 weeks. Nivolumab was administered intravenously as a 240 mg flat dose every two weeks, and ipilimumab was administered intravenously at 1 mg/kg every six weeks. Cyclophosphamide 200 mg/m2 was given intravenously every two weeks, one day before each radiation and immunotherapy administration. Starting on cycle 1 day 1, patients took 300 mg of aspirin by mouth once daily for four cycles. No randomization into treatment groups was done for the people taking part in the trial. The translational analysis covered eight patients: three from the first dose cohort and the first five from the second dose cohort.

This clonotype was seen repeatedly, ten times or more. This receptor's antigen is unknown. Qualities for individual bases were not recorded, and no much larger clone is one base off. The run used an Illumina HiSeq 2500. Superscript III and a set of TRAV- and TRBV-specific primers were used to synthesize first-strand cDNA, so that both TCRalpha and TCRbeta chains were covered. TCRs were amplified with Phusion for about 22 PCR cycles using a constant-region primer together with the adapter attached to the V primers. Amplification of the isolated mRNA was done with the MessageAmp II aRNA Amplification Kit, which involved a 16-hour in vitro transcription at 37 degrees C. mRNA for TCR sequencing was isolated with the Dynabeads mRNA DIRECT Purification Kit. A second approximately 25-cycle Phusion PCR added indexed Illumina adapters, and products were purified with AMPure XP beads. The study's own analysis went as follows. Custom Perl scripts were used to pool TCR sequences that encoded the same protein, to remove out-of-frame sequences, and to calculate the abundance of each clonotype. TCR sequences supported by only a single read were excluded from analysis. Repertoire metrics included Shannon entropy, Gini index, clonality, richness, and frequency of TCRs shared between repertoires. Using fastp at Q25 and MiXCR, TCRdb reprocessed the public reads and kept productive beta chains. Each record represents a unique CDR3 protein, reported with the most common genes and DNA among its rows. TCRdb's processing, not the authors', yielded these V and J calls. Here the sample has more than 50,000 distinct CDR3 sequences; more than 20% occur a single time. The ten most abundant clones make up approximately 7% of the sample.

From the cysteine through the phenylalanine, the CDR3 covers 14 amino acids. Only CDR3 DNA remains: 42 bases, in frame from the first base. V loses 0 bases, J loses 5 bases, and the germline ends lie 8 bases apart. CDR1 and CDR2 were assigned from the germline V gene as MGHRA and YSYEKL. Reading the label with the study, this specimen's time point is: before trial treatment. The donors took part in RACIN, a single-arm, phase I, dose-escalation trial that combined nivolumab, ipilimumab, aspirin, low-dose cyclophosphamide and low-dose radiotherapy. Eligible patients had advanced, TIL-negative solid tumors.

The sequencing here drew on PBMCs, taken before treatment. The receptor's source is a male donor with rectosigmoid adenocarcinoma. Recombination joined TRBV4-1 with TRBJ1-5; D gene: possibly TRBD1, on 6 matching bases. Here the CDR3 is given as CASSQDHRDQPQHF. The base sequence is TGCGCCAGCAGCCAAGACCACAGGGATCAGCCCCAGCATTTT.